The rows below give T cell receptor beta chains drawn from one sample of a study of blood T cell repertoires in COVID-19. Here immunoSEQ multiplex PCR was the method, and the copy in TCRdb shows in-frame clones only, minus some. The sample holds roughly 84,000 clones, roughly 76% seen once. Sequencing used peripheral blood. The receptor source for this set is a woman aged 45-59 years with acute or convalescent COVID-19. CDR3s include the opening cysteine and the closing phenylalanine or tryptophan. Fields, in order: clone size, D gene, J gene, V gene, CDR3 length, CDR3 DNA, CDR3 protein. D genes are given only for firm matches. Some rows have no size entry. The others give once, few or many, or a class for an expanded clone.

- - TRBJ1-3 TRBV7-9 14 TGTGCCAGCAGCTTAGCGGCATCAGGAAACACCATATATTTT CASSLAASGNTIYF
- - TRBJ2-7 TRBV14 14 TGTGCCAGCAGCCAAGCACAGGGCCCCTCAGAGCAGTACTTC CASSQAQGPSEQYF
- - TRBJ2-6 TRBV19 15 TGTGCCAGTAGTACGACAGGGAGGGGGGCCAACGTCCTGACTTTC CASSTTGRGANVLTF
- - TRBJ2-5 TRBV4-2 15 TGTGCCAGCAGCCAAGATTATGGGGGGATGGAGACCCAGTACTTC CASSQDYGGMETQYF
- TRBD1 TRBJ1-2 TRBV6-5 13 TGTGCCAGCAGAGGACAGGAGAACTATGGCTACACCTTC CASRGQENYGYTF
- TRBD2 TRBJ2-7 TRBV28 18 TGTGCCAGCAGTTCCCTCCTAGCGGGGGCTTATCGGACCTACGAGCAGTACTTC CASSSLLAGAYRTYEQYF
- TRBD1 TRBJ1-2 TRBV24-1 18 TGTGTCACCAGTGATTCAAGACAGGGACGAGGGTGGGGAGATGGCTACACCTTC CVTSDSRQGRGWGDGYTF
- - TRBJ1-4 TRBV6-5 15 TGTGCCAGCAGTACGATATTGGGCTCTAATGAAAAACTGTTTTTT CASSTILGSNEKLFF
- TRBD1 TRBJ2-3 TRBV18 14 TGTGCCAGCTCATCTGACAGGGGAGCAGATACGCAGTATTTT CASSSDRGADTQYF
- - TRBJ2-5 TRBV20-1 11 TGCAGTGCTCTGAGCGTGGAGACCCAGTACTTC CSALSVETQYF
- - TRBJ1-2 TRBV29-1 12 TGCAGCGTGAGGCGGGAGTACTATGGCTACACCTTC CSVRREYYGYTF
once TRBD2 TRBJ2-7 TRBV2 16 TGTGCCAGCAGTGACGAGACTAGCGGGGACATCTACGAGCAGTACTTC CASSDETSGDIYEQYF
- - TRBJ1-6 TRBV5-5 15 TGTGCCAGCAGCTGGGGACTGAGCCTCGGGTCACCCCTCCACTTT CASSWGLSLGSPLHF
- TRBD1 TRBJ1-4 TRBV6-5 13 TGTGCCAGCACCGACAGGGGAACCGAAAAACTGTTTTTT CASTDRGTEKLFF
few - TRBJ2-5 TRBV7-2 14 TGTGCCAGCAGCCCCTGGGCCAGCCAAGAGACCCAGTACTTC CASSPWASQETQYF
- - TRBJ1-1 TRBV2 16 TGTGCCAGCAGTGAAGAGAGACAACTTAGGAACACTGAAGCTTTCTTT CASSEERQLRNTEAFF
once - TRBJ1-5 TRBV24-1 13 TGTGCCACCAGTGGAGGGGGTTTTCAGCCCCAGCATTTT CATSGGGFQPQHF
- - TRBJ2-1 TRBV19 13 TGTGCCAGTAGTATAGGACAGCGCGATGAGCAGTTCTTC CASSIGQRDEQFF
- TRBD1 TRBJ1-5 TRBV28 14 TGTGCCAGCAGGGGGACAGGGGGCACTCAGCCCCAGCATTTT CASRGTGGTQPQHF
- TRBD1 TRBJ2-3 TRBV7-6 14 TGTGCCAGCAGCTTAGGAATGACAGGGCTTATGCAGTATTTT CASSLGMTGLMQYF
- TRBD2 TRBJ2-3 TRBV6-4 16 TGTGCCAGCAGTGACTCCGCGGGGGGTAGCACAGATACGCAGTATTTT CASSDSAGGSTDTQYF
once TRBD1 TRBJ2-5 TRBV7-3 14 TGTGCCAGCAGCTCCAACAGGGGTAGAGAGACCCAGTACTTC CASSSNRGRETQYF
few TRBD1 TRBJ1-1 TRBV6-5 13 TGTGCCAGCAGAGACAGGGCGGTCACTGAAGCTTTCTTT CASRDRAVTEAFF
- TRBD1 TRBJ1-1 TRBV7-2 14 TGTGCCAGCAGCTTAATGGCAGGGGGCACTGAAGCTTTCTTT CASSLMAGGTEAFF
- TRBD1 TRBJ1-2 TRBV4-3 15 TGCGCCAGCAGCCTATCCCAGGGGGTTAACTATGGCTACACCTTC CASSLSQGVNYGYTF
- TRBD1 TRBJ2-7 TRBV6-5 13 TGTGCCAGCAGCCGAAACGACAGGGATTATCAGTACTTC CASSRNDRDYQYF
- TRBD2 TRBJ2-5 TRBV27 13 TGTGCCAGCAGTTTCGGCGGGGGGGGTGGCCAGTACTTC CASSFGGGGGQYF
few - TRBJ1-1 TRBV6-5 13 TGTGCCAGCAGCGCAGGACAGTACACTGAAGCTTTCTTT CASSAGQYTEAFF
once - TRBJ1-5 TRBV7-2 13 TGTGCCAGCAGCTTAGGGGTAACAGGCCTTCAGCATTTT CASSLGVTGLQHF
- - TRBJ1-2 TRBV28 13 TGTGCCAGCAGCCTTGGCCCAGACTATGGCTACACCTTC CASSLGPDYGYTF
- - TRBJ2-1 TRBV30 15 TGTGCCTGGAGTCCCCAGAGGGGGGGCTACAATGAGCAGTTCTTC CAWSPQRGGYNEQFF
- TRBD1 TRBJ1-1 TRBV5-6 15 TGTGCCAGCAGCTCACCGGGACAGCATGACACTGAAGCTTTCTTT CASSSPGQHDTEAFF
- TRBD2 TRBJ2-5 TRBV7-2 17 TGTGCCAGCAGCAGTGGGCCAGCGGGGGGGATCCAAGAGACCCAGTACTTC CASSSGPAGGIQETQYF
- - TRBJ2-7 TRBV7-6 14 TGTGCCAGCAGCTCTCCGGGACAACCCTACGAGCAGTACTTC CASSSPGQPYEQYF
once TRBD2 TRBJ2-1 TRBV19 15 TGTGCCAGTAGCGCGGGACTAGCCCCAGGCGGGGAGCAGTTCTTC CASSAGLAPGGEQFF
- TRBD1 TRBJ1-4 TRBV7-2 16 TGTGCCAGCAGCCTCCATTACAGGGGTACTCGTGAAAAACTGTTTTTT CASSLHYRGTREKLFF
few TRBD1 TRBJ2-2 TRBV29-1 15 TGCAGCGTTGAGATAGGGGGCAGGGGTACCGGGGAGCTGTTTTTT CSVEIGGRGTGELFF
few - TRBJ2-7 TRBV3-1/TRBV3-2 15 TGTGCCAGCAGCCAAGTGGAGGCGCCTCTTCGCGAGCAGTACTTC CASSQVEAPLREQYF
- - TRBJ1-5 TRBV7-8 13 TGTGCCAGCAGCTTAGGACGGGGACAGCCCCAGCATTTT CASSLGRGQPQHF
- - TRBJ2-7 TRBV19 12 TGTGCCACCCAATCGAGCTCCTACGAGCAGTACTTC CATQSSSYEQYF